The 5 T cell receptor beta chains in this list originate from one sample, sequenced in a study of shared clonotypes between healthy human individuals. Produced via immunoSEQ multiplex PCR; TCRdb's table is partial and in-frame only. The repertoire holds a few hundred thousand clones, with around 97% as singletons. Sequencing was performed on naive CD4+ T cells sorted from blood. Documented subset: CD45RA+ positively selected. These receptors were collected from a woman younger than 45 in good health.

The V gene is TRBV2, the J gene TRBJ2-7; 7 bases fit TRBD2. Germline V gives CDR1 SNHLY, CDR2 FYNNEI. The junction had 6 bases not matched to a gene; V was cut back by 7 bases and J by 3 bases. The CDR3 consists of 13 residues. The CDR3, as DNA: TGTGCCAGCACATCCGGGAGGAACTACGAGCAGTACTTC. Its protein product is CASTSGRNYEQYF.

This clone was found once. The chain couples TRBV27 to TRBJ1-4, with a weak D call TRBD1 (6 bases). The V end lost 6 bases, the J end lost 1 base, and 15 bases lay between the germline ends. Germline assignment: CDR1 MNHEY and CDR2 SMNVEV (reference sequence). CDR3 length equals 16 residues. The CDR3 sequence is CASSHQGSLTNEKLFF. CDR3 coding DNA: TGTGCCAGCAGCCACCAGGGGTCGTTAACTAATGAAAAACTGTTTTTT.

The CDR3 region has the DNA TGTGCCAGCAGCCCGGGACTAGCGGGAAGGGAGCAGTACTTC. Protein product: CASSPGLAGREQYF. The chain uses TRBV7-2 and TRBJ2-5, with 13 bases that match TRBD2. J was trimmed by 11 bases and V by 5 bases; bases with no gene match: 8. Germline loops: CDR1 SGHTA, CDR2 FQGNSA. CDR3 length: 14 amino acids.

CDR3 bases: TGTGCCAGCAGCTTTCTCCCGACTAGCGCCACCAGGGATCGGGAGCTGTTTTTT. This translates into CASSFLPTSATRDRELFF. The chain recombines TRBV7-9 with TRBJ2-2, with 8 positions matching TRBD2. The CDR3 has 18 amino acids. J was trimmed by 9 bases and V by 3 bases; bases with no gene match: 18. Germline V gene sequence: CDR1 SEHNR, CDR2 FQNEAQ (reference sequence).

V is TRBV11-2 and J is TRBJ2-1, with no clear D. The germline V and J ends were trimmed by 5 bases and 2 bases, with 4 bases remaining between them. Germline assignment: CDR1 SGHAT and CDR2 FQNNGV. This CDR3 spans 12 amino acids. CDR3 in amino acids: CASSLAYNEQFF. As DNA, the CDR3 is TGTGCCAGCAGCCTAGCCTACAATGAGCAGTTCTTC.